Reported below is one T cell receptor beta chain. This CDR3 has 12 residues. Germline V gene lookup returns CDR1 MNHGY and CDR2 SAAAGT. V dropped 2 bases and J dropped 2 bases, with 3 bases sitting between them. This entry is derived from a study of OX40 agonist ivuxolimab in advanced cancers. Profiled with immunoSEQ multiplex PCR; TCRdb holds only in-frame clones, not every one. The sample has 55,000 to 85,000 clones, roughly nine tenths seen once. The V gene is TRBV6-8, the J gene TRBJ2-5; D gene ambiguous. The clonotype comes from an adult with an advanced solid tumor such as melanoma, head and neck, liver or kidney cancer. Sequencing was performed on CD4+ or CD8+ T cells sorted from blood, taken in a trial of the OX40 agonist ivuxolimab. The CDR3 nucleotides are TGTGCCAGCAGTTACCCGCAAGAGACCCAGTACTTC. Encoded protein: CASSYPQETQYF.